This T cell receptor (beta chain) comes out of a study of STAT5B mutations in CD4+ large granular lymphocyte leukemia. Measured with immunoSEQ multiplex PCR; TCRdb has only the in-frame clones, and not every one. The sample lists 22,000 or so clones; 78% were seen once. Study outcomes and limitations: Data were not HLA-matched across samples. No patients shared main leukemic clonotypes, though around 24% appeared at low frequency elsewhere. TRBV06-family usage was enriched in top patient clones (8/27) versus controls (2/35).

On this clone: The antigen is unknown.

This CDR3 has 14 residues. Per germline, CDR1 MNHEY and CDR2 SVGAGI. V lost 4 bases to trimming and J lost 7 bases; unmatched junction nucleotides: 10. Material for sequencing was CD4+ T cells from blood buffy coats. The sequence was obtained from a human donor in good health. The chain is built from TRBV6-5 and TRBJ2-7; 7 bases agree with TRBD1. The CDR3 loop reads CASSSPDRAREQYF. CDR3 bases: TGTGCCAGCAGTTCCCCCGACAGGGCGCGAGAGCAGTACTTC.